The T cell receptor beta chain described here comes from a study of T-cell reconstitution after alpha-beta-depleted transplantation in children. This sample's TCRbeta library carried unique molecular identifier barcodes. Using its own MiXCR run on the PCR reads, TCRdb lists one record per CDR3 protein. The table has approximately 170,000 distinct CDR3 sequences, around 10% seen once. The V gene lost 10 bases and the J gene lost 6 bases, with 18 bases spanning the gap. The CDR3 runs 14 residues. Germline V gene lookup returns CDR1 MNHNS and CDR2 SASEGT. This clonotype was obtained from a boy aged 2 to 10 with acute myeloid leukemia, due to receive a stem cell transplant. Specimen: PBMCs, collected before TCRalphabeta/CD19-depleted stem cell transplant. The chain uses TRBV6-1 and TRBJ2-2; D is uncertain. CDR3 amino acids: CATTTKGRSGELFF. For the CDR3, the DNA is TGTGCCACAACCACGAAGGGTAGGTCCGGGGAGCTGTTTTTT.